The 2 T cell receptor beta chains listed next were all sequenced from one sample in a study. MiXCR, applied by TCRdb to the RT-PCR reads, yields one record per CDR3 protein. The sample includes about 680,000 distinct CDR3 sequences, about 14% of them seen just once. The sequenced sample was memory CD4+ T cells from blood. The receptors originated from a female donor in good health, serving as a healthy control.

This clonotype was seen more than once but under ten times. J is TRBJ2-1 and V is TRBV24-1, with 8 bases that match TRBD2. The CDR3 sequence is 16 residues long. In germline, CDR1 is KGHDR, CDR2 SFDVKD. J gave up 6 bases and V 3 bases, and 9 bases lay outside the gene matches. CDR3 in DNA: TGTGCCACCAGTGATCTCAGCGGGAGTGGTCTCAATGAGCAGTTCTTC. This translates into CATSDLSGSGLNEQFF.

This clonotype was detected only a few times. The genes are TRBV7-2 and TRBJ2-1; D remains ambiguous. Germline V gene lookup returns CDR1 SGHTA and CDR2 FQGNSA. Deletions cut 5 bases from V and 9 bases from J, with 17 bases between. The CDR3 runs 14 residues. CDR3 nucleotide sequence: TGTGCCAGCAGCGTTAATGGGGTCCAAAGTGAGCAGTTCTTC. It codes for CASSVNGVQSEQFF.